This is a list of T cell receptor beta chains from one sample in a study of CD8 T cells in ankylosing spondylitis. TCRdb fed the 5' RACE reads into MiXCR, producing one record per CDR3 protein. The table records under 200,000 distinct CDR3 sequences, just over 9.5% of them present only once. Source material: blood, either unsorted or a sorted T cell fraction (not recorded which). These receptors all stem from a female donor with ankylosing spondylitis or in good health (not recorded which). Each CDR3 is given with its conserved first and last residue. A D gene is named only where the DNA matches it firmly. Clone size is given for some rows only: seen once, a few or many times, or a class if the clone is expanded.

J gene,V gene,D gene,clone size,CDR3 length,CDR3 protein,CDR3 DNA
TRBJ2-7,TRBV20-1,NA,once,14,CSARDPDTNYEQYF,TGCAGTGCTAGAGATCCGGATACCAACTACGAGCAGTACTTC
TRBJ2-1,TRBV9,TRBD1,few,16,CASSGPGTGDADEQFF,TGTGCCAGCAGCGGACCCGGGACAGGGGATGCTGATGAGCAGTTCTTC
TRBJ2-1,TRBV7-9,TRBD2,many,12,CASSSGNNEQFF,TGTGCCAGCAGCAGCGGGAACAATGAGCAGTTCTTC
TRBJ2-7,TRBV5-6,NA,few,14,CASSLAGETYEQYF,TGTGCCAGCAGCTTGGCGGGAGAGACGTACGAGCAGTACTTC
TRBJ2-5,TRBV6-1,NA,few,15,CASSKGLRYQETQYF,TGTGCCAGCAGTAAGGGACTCCGGTACCAAGAGACCCAGTACTTC
TRBJ2-1,TRBV29-1,TRBD2,NA,14,CSVETSGTYNEQFF,TGCAGCGTTGAAACTAGCGGAACCTACAATGAGCAGTTCTTC
TRBJ2-1,TRBV2,TRBD1,NA,16,CASPGQRNPENNEQFF,TGTGCCAGCCCGGGACAGCGTAATCCTGAGAACAATGAGCAGTTCTTC
TRBJ2-2,TRBV11-2,NA,NA,13,CASGGYDTGELFF,TGTGCCTCGGGCGGATATGACACCGGGGAGCTGTTTTTT
TRBJ2-7,TRBV7-9,NA,many,14,CASSLEDSRYEQYF,TGTGCCAGCAGCCTAGAGGACAGCCGCTACGAGCAGTACTTC
TRBJ1-1,TRBV15,TRBD1,many,15,CATSNPGQGNTEAFF,TGTGCCACCAGCAACCCGGGACAGGGAAACACTGAAGCTTTCTTT
TRBJ2-1,TRBV7-3,NA,NA,13,CASSPPGSNEQFF,TGTGCCAGCAGCCCGCCGGGGTCCAATGAGCAGTTCTTC
TRBJ2-3,TRBV3-1,TRBD1,NA,15,CASSQYDRDIDTQYF,TGTGCCAGCAGCCAATACGACAGGGACATAGATACGCAGTATTTT
TRBJ2-1,TRBV15,NA,many,15,CATSRDLGKGNEQLF,TGTGCCACCAGCAGAGATCTAGGGAAAGGGAATGAGCAGTTATTC
TRBJ2-5,TRBV24-1,NA,NA,11,CATSDLGTQYF,TGTGCCACCAGTGATCTGGGGACCCAGTACTTC
TRBJ2-7,TRBV4-3,NA,few,15,CASSQGAGSVYEQYF,TGCGCCAGCAGCCAAGGGGCTGGTTCTGTGTACGAGCAGTACTTC
TRBJ1-1,TRBV5-1,TRBD1,many,14,CASSLNRGYTEAFF,TGCGCCAGCAGCTTGAACAGGGGGTACACTGAAGCTTTCTTT
TRBJ2-1,TRBV20-1,TRBD2,NA,15,CSARPGAGVGDEQFF,TGCAGTGCTAGGCCCGGGGCGGGAGTTGGGGATGAGCAGTTCTTC
TRBJ1-1,TRBV27,NA,few,13,CASRAGERTEAFF,TGTGCCAGCAGGGCGGGGGAGCGAACTGAAGCTTTCTTT
TRBJ1-3,TRBV30,NA,many,14,CAWRMAVSGNTIYF,TGTGCCTGGAGGATGGCCGTCTCTGGAAACACCATATATTTT
TRBJ2-3,TRBV24-1,NA,NA,14,CATSDSDTTDTQYF,TGTGCCACCAGTGACTCGGACACCACAGATACGCAGTATTTT